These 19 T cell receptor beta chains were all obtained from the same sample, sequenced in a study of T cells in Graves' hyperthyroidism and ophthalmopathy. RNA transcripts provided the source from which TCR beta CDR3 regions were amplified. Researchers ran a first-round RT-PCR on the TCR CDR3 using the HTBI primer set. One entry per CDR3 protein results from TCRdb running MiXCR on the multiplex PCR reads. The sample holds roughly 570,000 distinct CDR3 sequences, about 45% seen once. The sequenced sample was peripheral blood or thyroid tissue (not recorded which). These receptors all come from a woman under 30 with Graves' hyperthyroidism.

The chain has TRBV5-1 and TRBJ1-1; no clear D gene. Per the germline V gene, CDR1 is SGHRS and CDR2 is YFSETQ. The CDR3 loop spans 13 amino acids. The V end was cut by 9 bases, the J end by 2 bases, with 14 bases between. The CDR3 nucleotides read TGCGCCACCGCCAGCAGCATAAACACTGAAGCTTTCTTT. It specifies CATASSINTEAFF.

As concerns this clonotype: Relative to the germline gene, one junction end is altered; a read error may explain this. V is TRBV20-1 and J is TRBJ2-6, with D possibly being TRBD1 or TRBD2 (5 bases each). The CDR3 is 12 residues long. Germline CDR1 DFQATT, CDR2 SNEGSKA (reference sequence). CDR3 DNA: TGCAGTGCTAGAGATGGGGGCAACGTCCTGACTTTC. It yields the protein CSARDGGNVLTF.

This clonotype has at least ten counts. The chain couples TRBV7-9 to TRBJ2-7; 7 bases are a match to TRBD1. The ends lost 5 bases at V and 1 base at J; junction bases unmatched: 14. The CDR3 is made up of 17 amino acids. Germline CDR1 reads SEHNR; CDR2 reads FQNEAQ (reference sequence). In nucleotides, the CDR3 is TGTGCCAGCAGCCCGCAGACCCGACAGGGCGATTCCTACGAGCAGTACTTC. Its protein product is CASSPQTRQGDSYEQYF.

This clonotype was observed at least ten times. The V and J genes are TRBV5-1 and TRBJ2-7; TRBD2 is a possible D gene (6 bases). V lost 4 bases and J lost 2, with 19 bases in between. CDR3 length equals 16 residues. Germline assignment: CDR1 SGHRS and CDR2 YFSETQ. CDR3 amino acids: CASSPRTTGGAYEQYF. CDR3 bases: TGCGCCAGCAGCCCTCGGACTACCGGAGGGGCCTACGAGCAGTACTTC.

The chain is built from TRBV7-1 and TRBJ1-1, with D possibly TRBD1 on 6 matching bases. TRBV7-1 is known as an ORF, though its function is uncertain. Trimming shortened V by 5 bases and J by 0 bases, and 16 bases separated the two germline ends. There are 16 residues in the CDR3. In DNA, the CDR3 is TGTGCCAGCAGCATTCGGACAGAGGACCTGAACACTGAAGCTTTCTTT. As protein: CASSIRTEDLNTEAFF.

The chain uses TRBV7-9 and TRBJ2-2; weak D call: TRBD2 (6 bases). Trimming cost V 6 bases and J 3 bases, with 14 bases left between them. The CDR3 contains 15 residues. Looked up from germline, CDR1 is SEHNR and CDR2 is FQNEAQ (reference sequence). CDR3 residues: CASRRYGGDTGELFF. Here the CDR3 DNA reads TGTGCCAGCAGACGTTACGGGGGTGACACCGGGGAGCTGTTTTTT.

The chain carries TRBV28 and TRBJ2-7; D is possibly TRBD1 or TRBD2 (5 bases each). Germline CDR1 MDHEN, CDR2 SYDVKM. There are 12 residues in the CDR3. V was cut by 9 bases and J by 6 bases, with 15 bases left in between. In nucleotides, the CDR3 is TGTGCCAGTTACTCTGGGACGATCGAGCAGTACTTC. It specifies CASYSGTIEQYF.

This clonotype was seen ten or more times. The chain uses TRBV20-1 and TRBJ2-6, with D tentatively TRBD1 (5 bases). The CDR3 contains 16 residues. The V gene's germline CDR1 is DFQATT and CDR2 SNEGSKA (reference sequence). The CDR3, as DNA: TGCAGCGAGATCGAAACAGGTTTCTCTGGGGCCAACGTCCTGACTTTC. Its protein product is CSEIETGFSGANVLTF.

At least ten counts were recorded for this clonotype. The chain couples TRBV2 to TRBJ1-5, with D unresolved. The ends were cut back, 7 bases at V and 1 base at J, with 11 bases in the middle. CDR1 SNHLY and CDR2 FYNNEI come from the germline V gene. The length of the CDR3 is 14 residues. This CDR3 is CASMARTSNQPQHF. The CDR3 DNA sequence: TGTGCCAGCATGGCCCGGACCAGCAATCAGCCCCAGCATTTT.

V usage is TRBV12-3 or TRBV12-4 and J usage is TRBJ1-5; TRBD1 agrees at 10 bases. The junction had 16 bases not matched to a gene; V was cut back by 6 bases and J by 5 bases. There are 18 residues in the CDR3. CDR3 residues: CASSPAGQGELMDQPQHF. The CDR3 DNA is TGTGCCAGCAGCCCCGCTGGACAGGGGGAATTGATGGATCAGCCCCAGCATTTT.

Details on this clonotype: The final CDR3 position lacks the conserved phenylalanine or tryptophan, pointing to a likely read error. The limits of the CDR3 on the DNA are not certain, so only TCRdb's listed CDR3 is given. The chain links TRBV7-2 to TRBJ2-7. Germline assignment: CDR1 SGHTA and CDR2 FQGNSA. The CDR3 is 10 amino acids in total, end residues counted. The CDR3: CASSFDGVNT.

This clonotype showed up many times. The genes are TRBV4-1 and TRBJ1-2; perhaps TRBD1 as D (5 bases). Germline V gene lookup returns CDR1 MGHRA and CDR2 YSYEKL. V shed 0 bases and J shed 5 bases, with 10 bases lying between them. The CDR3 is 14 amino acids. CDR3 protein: CASSQDDSRYGYTF. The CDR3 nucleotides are TGCGCCAGCAGCCAAGATGACAGTCGGTATGGCTACACCTTC.

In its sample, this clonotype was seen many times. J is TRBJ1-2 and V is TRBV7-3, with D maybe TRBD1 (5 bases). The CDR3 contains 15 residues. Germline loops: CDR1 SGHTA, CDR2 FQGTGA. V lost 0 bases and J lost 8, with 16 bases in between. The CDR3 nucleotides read TGTGCCAGCAGCTTAACCGGGACTCTAACTCGGGGCTACACCTTC. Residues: CASSLTGTLTRGYTF.

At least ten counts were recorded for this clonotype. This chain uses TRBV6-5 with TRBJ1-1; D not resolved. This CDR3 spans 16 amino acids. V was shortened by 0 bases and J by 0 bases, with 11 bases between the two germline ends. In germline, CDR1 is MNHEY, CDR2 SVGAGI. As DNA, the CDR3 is TGTGCCAGCAGTTACTCAGACGGGAACATGAACACTGAAGCTTTCTTT. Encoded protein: CASSYSDGNMNTEAFF.

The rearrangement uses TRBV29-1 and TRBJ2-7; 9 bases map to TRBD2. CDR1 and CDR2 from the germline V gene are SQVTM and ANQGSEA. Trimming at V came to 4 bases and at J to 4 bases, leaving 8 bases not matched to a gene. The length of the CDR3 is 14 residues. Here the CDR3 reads CSVARLAAGYEQYF. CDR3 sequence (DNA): TGCAGCGTTGCCCGACTAGCGGCAGGATACGAGCAGTACTTC.

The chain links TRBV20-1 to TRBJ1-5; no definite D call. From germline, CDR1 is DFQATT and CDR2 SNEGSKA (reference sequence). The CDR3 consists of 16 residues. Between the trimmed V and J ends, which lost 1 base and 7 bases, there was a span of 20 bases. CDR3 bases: TGCAGTGCTAGAGGGACTAGCGGGAGTAATGAGCAGCCCCAGCATTTT. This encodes CSARGTSGSNEQPQHF.

The CDR3 spells CASSLGGGEEARYF. DNA for the CDR3: TGTGCCAGCAGCTTAGGGGGGGGAGAAGAGGCCCGGTACTTC. This chain uses TRBV7-3 with TRBJ2-5; 7 bases fit TRBD2. V shed 2 bases, J shed 13 bases, and the junction held 13 bases outside the gene matches. Germline-derived CDR1 and CDR2 are SGHTA and FQGTGA. The CDR3 has 14 amino acids.

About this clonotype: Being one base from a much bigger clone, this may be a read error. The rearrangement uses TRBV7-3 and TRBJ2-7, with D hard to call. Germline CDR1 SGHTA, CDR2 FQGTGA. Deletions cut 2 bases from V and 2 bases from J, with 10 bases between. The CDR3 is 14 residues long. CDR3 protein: CASSLSSEAYEQYF. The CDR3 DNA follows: TGTGCCAGCAGCTTATCTTCAGAGGCCTACGAGCAGTACTTC.

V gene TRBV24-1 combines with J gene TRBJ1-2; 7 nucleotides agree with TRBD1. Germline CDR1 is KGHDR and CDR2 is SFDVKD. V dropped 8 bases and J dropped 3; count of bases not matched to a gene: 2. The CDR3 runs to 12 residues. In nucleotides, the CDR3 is TGTGCCACCAACGACAGGGACTATGGCTACACCTTC. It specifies CATNDRDYGYTF.